This is a list of T cell receptor beta chains from one sample in a study of Ad26.COV2.S vaccination and SARS-CoV-2 variants. Sequenced by immunoSEQ multiplex PCR; TCRdb stores in-frame clones only, minus some. Of about 440,000 clones in the sample, approximately 90% were seen once. This sample comprised peripheral blood, obtained in a trial of Ad26.COV2.S vaccine versus placebo. The receptors derive from a person aged 18-65 years who received the Ad26.COV2.S COVID-19 vaccine or a placebo. Each CDR3 is given with its conserved first and last residue. The D gene is left open where the match is weak.

j_gene: TRBJ2-7
d_gene: TRBD2
v_gene: TRBV3-1/TRBV3-2
CDR3aa: CASSPGLAGAYEQYF

j_gene: TRBJ2-3
d_gene: TRBD1
v_gene: TRBV29-1
CDR3aa: CSLSTGGLTDTQYF

j_gene: TRBJ2-2
d_gene: TRBD2
v_gene: TRBV7-2
CDR3aa: CASSLAPLAGVSGELFF

j_gene: TRBJ2-3
d_gene: NA
v_gene: TRBV27
CDR3aa: CASRTGQTDTQYF

j_gene: TRBJ1-3
d_gene: TRBD1
v_gene: TRBV13
CDR3aa: CASTGTGVGNTIYF

j_gene: TRBJ2-7
d_gene: NA
v_gene: TRBV6-1
CDR3aa: CASSEGDALDYEQYF

j_gene: TRBJ1-4
d_gene: TRBD1
v_gene: TRBV5-6
CDR3aa: CASSRQGLEKLFF

j_gene: TRBJ1-2
d_gene: NA
v_gene: TRBV30
CDR3aa: CAWTTGGYGYTF

j_gene: TRBJ2-2
d_gene: NA
v_gene: TRBV9
CDR3aa: CASRRSGNTGELFF

j_gene: TRBJ2-7
d_gene: NA
v_gene: TRBV7-2
CDR3aa: CASSARPRYEQYF

j_gene: TRBJ1-1
d_gene: NA
v_gene: TRBV5-1
CDR3aa: CASSRGDNAEAFF

j_gene: TRBJ2-7
d_gene: TRBD1
v_gene: TRBV11-1
CDR3aa: CASSRRQGVGEQYF

j_gene: TRBJ2-2
d_gene: NA
v_gene: TRBV30
CDR3aa: CAWSASGFPSELFF

j_gene: TRBJ1-6
d_gene: NA
v_gene: TRBV14
CDR3aa: CASSQEQASYSPLHF

j_gene: TRBJ1-5
d_gene: NA
v_gene: TRBV7-8
CDR3aa: CASSLVGGVGNQPQHF

j_gene: TRBJ2-2
d_gene: NA
v_gene: TRBV28
CDR3aa: CASSRSLGLTGELFF

j_gene: TRBJ1-2
d_gene: NA
v_gene: TRBV5-4
CDR3aa: CASSLESARGYGYTF

j_gene: TRBJ1-6
d_gene: NA
v_gene: TRBV12-5
CDR3aa: CASGLLIRRVNSPLHF

j_gene: TRBJ2-4
d_gene: TRBD2
v_gene: TRBV27
CDR3aa: CASRTGTSDLTGAKNIQYF

j_gene: TRBJ1-1
d_gene: TRBD1
v_gene: TRBV16
CDR3aa: CASSHRGQGTEAFF

j_gene: TRBJ2-1
d_gene: TRBD2
v_gene: TRBV5-1
CDR3aa: CASSPFGAGDVHEQFF

j_gene: TRBJ2-4
d_gene: TRBD1
v_gene: TRBV6-5
CDR3aa: CASTPGQGGQNIQYF

j_gene: TRBJ1-5
d_gene: NA
v_gene: TRBV4-2
CDR3aa: CASSQDLSSRASNQPQHF

j_gene: TRBJ2-3
d_gene: TRBD2
v_gene: TRBV20-1
CDR3aa: CSASPLTSGRGTQYF

j_gene: TRBJ2-1
d_gene: TRBD1
v_gene: TRBV27
CDR3aa: CASSPTGGAQHNEQFF

j_gene: TRBJ2-1
d_gene: NA
v_gene: TRBV28
CDR3aa: CASSLALGANYNEQFF

j_gene: TRBJ2-7
d_gene: TRBD1
v_gene: TRBV5-1
CDR3aa: CASSQITGGLTYEQYF

j_gene: TRBJ1-1
d_gene: TRBD1
v_gene: TRBV19
CDR3aa: CASSRTGTGLEAFF

j_gene: TRBJ2-6
d_gene: NA
v_gene: TRBV29-1
CDR3aa: CSASRAGANVLTF

j_gene: TRBJ2-3
d_gene: NA
v_gene: TRBV27
CDR3aa: CASRLTGRDTDTQYF

j_gene: TRBJ2-7
d_gene: NA
v_gene: TRBV30
CDR3aa: CAFTGSSSYEQYF

j_gene: TRBJ1-2
d_gene: TRBD1
v_gene: TRBV25-1
CDR3aa: CASSESDRAYGYTF

j_gene: TRBJ2-3
d_gene: TRBD2
v_gene: TRBV5-4
CDR3aa: CASSPTLAGGTDTQYF

j_gene: TRBJ2-2
d_gene: NA
v_gene: TRBV6-4
CDR3aa: CASSSDSNTGELFF

j_gene: TRBJ2-7
d_gene: TRBD1
v_gene: TRBV7-9
CDR3aa: CASSLGDRADYEQYF

j_gene: TRBJ2-7
d_gene: TRBD2
v_gene: TRBV12-3/TRBV12-4
CDR3aa: CASTLAGQYEQYF

j_gene: TRBJ2-1
d_gene: NA
v_gene: TRBV7-8
CDR3aa: CASSLDLASNNEQFF

j_gene: TRBJ1-5
d_gene: NA
v_gene: TRBV19
CDR3aa: CASSIGQGVVKDQPQHF

j_gene: TRBJ2-1
d_gene: NA
v_gene: TRBV24-1
CDR3aa: CATSDGSSGEQFF

j_gene: TRBJ2-6
d_gene: TRBD1
v_gene: TRBV6-6
CDR3aa: CASSRNRGHSSGANVLTF

j_gene: TRBJ2-1
d_gene: TRBD2
v_gene: TRBV6-5
CDR3aa: CASRSSPAGIVEQFF

j_gene: TRBJ2-1
d_gene: TRBD1
v_gene: TRBV5-1
CDR3aa: CASTEPGQGPLSSYNEQFF

j_gene: TRBJ2-3
d_gene: TRBD1
v_gene: TRBV7-3
CDR3aa: CASSSTGGSTQYF

j_gene: TRBJ1-2
d_gene: NA
v_gene: TRBV29-1
CDR3aa: CSVIRGNYGYTF

j_gene: TRBJ2-1
d_gene: NA
v_gene: TRBV5-1
CDR3aa: CASSFVRGGGPHNEQFF

j_gene: TRBJ1-2
d_gene: NA
v_gene: TRBV15
CDR3aa: CATSWQGSYTF

j_gene: TRBJ1-1
d_gene: NA
v_gene: TRBV7-2
CDR3aa: CASSLEGFGEAFF

j_gene: TRBJ2-5
d_gene: NA
v_gene: TRBV19
CDR3aa: CASSMGRVLTAQETQYF

j_gene: TRBJ2-3
d_gene: TRBD2
v_gene: TRBV4-3
CDR3aa: CASSQGPSGSDTQYF

j_gene: TRBJ1-4
d_gene: NA
v_gene: TRBV9
CDR3aa: CASSTTGTLSYNEKLFF

j_gene: TRBJ2-7
d_gene: TRBD2
v_gene: TRBV19
CDR3aa: CASSPGGGDEQYF

j_gene: TRBJ2-1
d_gene: NA
v_gene: TRBV3-1/TRBV3-2
CDR3aa: CASSLTRRRYNEQFF

j_gene: TRBJ2-5
d_gene: TRBD2
v_gene: TRBV11-2
CDR3aa: CASSLALAGAAGKYF